This T cell receptor (beta chain) derives from a study of human T cells and chemical hapten exposure. Study in general: Mostly female patients had alopecia areata, totalis or universalis.

Time point in this sample: patch test 2, 6 weeks after DPC sensitization. The treatment is: therapeutic diphenylcyclopropenone sensitization with weekly scalp DPC. At patch-test visits, sampling came before the patch test. Only a few counts were recorded for this clonotype. Trimming removed 0 bases at V and 7 bases at J, with 9 bases between. The CDR3 length is 13 residues. Germline V CDR1 and CDR2: LGHNA, YNFKEQ. Individual cDNA molecules received unique molecular identifiers in the library. One entry per CDR3 protein results from TCRdb running MiXCR on the RACE reads. The profile shows fewer than 85,000 distinct CDR3 sequences, 11% of them singletons.

V is TRBV4-2 and J is TRBJ1-1, with TRBD1 as a possible D gene (5 bases). The sequence was collected from a man aged 18 to 30 with alopecia areata. Some clones in this sample may be carry-over from other donors' samples. Sequencing was performed on whole blood, taken in connection with sensitization to the hapten diphenylcyclopropenone (DPC). As DNA, the CDR3 is TGTGCCAGCAGCCAAGATGCGGGGCTTGAAGCTTTCTTT. Translated: CASSQDAGLEAFF.